The present entry profiles one TCR beta chain with its context. Its antigen is unknown. The V gene lost 6 bases and the J gene lost 3 bases, with 11 bases spanning the gap. Germline V CDR1 and CDR2: MNHEY, SVGAGI. The CDR3 length is 13 residues. The assay was immunoSEQ multiplex PCR, and TCRdb's table has in-frame clones only and misses some. The sample yields roughly 100,000 clones, nearly 90% seen once. This specimen comes from a study of T cell responses to AZD1222 COVID-19 vaccine. Study outcomes and limitations: Clonal diversity may have been underestimated in mostly white British donors. Recipients of AZD1222 seropositive at baseline numbered only five or six.

V and J are TRBV6-5 and TRBJ1-1, with a tentative D call TRBD1 (6 bases). The specimen was peripheral blood, collected on day 0 of AZD1222 vaccination. The TCR was taken from an adult in good health. CDR3 loop: CASRRTAYTEAFF. CDR3 nucleotide sequence: TGTGCCAGCAGGCGGACAGCCTACACTGAAGCTTTCTTT.